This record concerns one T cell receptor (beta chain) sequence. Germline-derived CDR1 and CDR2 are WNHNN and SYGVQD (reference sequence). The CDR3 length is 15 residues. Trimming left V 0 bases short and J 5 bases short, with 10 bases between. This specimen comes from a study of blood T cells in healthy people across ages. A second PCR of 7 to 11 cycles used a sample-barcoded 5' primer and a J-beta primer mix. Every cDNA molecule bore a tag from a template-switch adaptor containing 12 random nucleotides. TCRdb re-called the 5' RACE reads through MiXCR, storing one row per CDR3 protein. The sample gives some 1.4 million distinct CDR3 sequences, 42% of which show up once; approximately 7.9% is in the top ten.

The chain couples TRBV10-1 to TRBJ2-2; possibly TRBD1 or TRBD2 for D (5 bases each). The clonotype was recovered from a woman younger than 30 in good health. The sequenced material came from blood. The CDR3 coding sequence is TGCGCCAGCAGTGAGTCCGGGAAGGGGACCGGGGAGCTGTTTTTT. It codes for CASSESGKGTGELFF.